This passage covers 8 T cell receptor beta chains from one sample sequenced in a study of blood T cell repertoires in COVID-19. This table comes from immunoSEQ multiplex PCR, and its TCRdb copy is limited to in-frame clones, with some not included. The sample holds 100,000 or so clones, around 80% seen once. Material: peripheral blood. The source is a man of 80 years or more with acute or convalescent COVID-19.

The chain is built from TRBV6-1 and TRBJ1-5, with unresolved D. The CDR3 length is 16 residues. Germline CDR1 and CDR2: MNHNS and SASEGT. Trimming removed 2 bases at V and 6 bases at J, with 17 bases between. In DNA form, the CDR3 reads TGTGCCAGCAGTGAAACCGGGGTGGGTGTATTTCAGCCCCAGCATTTT. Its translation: CASSETGVGVFQPQHF.

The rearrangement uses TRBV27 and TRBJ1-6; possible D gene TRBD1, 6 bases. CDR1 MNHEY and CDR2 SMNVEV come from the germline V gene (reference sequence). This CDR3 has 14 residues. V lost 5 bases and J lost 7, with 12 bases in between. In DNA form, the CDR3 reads TGTGCCAGCAGTCCAGGACAGTTCAATTCACCCCTCCACTTT. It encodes CASSPGQFNSPLHF.

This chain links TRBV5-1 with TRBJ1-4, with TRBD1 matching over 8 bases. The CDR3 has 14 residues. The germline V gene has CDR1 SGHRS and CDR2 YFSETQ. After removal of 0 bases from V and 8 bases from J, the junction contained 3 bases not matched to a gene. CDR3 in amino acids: CASSLEGTGEKLFF. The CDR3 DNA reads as TGCGCCAGCAGCTTGGAAGGGACAGGCGAAAAACTGTTTTTT.

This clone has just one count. CDR3 bases: TGTGCCAGTAGTACCTGGACAGGGGGTAACACCGGGGAGCTGTTTTTT. Translated: CASSTWTGGNTGELFF. The genes are TRBV19 and TRBJ2-2; TRBD1 matches at 10 bases. V lost 4 bases, J lost 2 bases, and 4 bases stayed unmatched. The germline V gene has CDR1 LNHDA and CDR2 SQIVND (reference sequence). This CDR3 is 16 amino acids long.

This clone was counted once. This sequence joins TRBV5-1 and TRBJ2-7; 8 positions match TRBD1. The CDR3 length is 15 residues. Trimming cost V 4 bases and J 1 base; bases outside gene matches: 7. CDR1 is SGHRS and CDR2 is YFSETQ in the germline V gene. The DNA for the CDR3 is TGCGCCAGCAGCACCGACAGGGGTAAATCCTACGAGCAGTACTTC. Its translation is CASSTDRGKSYEQYF. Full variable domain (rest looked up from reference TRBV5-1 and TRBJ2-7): KAGVTQTPRYLIKTRGQQVTLSCSPISGHRSVSWYQQTPGQGLQFLFEYFSETQRNKGNFPGRFSGRQFSNSRSEMNVSTLELGDSALYLCASSTDRGKSYEQYFGPGTRLTVT.

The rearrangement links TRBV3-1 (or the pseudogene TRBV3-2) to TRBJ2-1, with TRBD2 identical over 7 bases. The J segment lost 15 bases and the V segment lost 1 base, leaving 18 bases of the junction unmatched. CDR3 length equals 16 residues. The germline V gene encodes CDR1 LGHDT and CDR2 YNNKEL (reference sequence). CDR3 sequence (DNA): TGTGCCAGCAGCCAAGCACTAGCGATATTAACGGAAAGACGGTTCTTC. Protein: CASSQALAILTERRFF.

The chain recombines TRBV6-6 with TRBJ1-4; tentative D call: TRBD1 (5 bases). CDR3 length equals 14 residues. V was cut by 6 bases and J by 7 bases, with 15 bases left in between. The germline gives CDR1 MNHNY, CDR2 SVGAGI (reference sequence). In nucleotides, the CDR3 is TGTGCCAGCAGGCTCGTCCATACAGGTGAAAAACTGTTTTTT. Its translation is CASRLVHTGEKLFF.

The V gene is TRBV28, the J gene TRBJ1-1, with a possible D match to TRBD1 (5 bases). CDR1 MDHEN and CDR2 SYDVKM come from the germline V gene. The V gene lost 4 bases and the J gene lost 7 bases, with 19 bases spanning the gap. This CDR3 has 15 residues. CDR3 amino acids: CASSSGTARRGEAFF. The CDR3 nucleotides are TGTGCCAGCAGTTCTGGGACGGCGCGGAGGGGTGAAGCTTTCTTT.